This T cell receptor beta chain was obtained from a study of shared clonotypes between healthy human individuals. Trimming removed 8 bases from V and 2 bases from J; junction bases left unmatched: 8. The CDR3 contains 14 residues. Germline CDR1 reads LNHDA; CDR2 reads SQIVND (reference sequence). Sequenced by immunoSEQ multiplex PCR; TCRdb stores in-frame clones only, minus some. Of millions of clones listed, roughly 94% are singletons. The sample taken for sequencing was naive CD4+ T cells sorted from blood. Documented subset: CD45RA+ positively selected. The chain carries TRBV19 and TRBJ1-2; 7 bases align to TRBD1. The receptor was derived from a man aged 18-30 years in good health. The CDR3 protein is CASARDRANYGYTF. CDR3 bases: TGTGCCAGTGCTCGAGACAGGGCGAACTATGGCTACACCTTC.